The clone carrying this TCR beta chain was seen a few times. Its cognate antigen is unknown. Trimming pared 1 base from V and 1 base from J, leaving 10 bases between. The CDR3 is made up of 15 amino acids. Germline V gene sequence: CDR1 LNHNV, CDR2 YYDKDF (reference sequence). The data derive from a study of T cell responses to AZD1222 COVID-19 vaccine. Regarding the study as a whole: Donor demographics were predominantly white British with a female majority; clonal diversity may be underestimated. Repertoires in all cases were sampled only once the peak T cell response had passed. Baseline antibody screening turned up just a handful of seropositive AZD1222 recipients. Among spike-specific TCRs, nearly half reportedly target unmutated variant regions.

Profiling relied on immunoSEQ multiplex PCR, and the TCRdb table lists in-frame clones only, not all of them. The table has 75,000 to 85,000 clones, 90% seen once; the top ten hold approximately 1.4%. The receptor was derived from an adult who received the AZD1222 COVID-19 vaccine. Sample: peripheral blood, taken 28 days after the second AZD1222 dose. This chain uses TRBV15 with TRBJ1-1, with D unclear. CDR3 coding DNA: TGTGCCACCAGCAGAGGTAGTGGAGGGAACACTGAAGCTTTCTTT. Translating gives CATSRGSGGNTEAFF.